This entry is about one T cell receptor (beta chain). Its antigen remains unknown. This sample was taken from a study of cytomegalovirus exposure and HLA in healthy donors. The study ran its PCR with 60 Vbeta and 13 Jbeta primers. Profiling relied on immunoSEQ multiplex PCR, and the TCRdb table lists in-frame clones only, not all of them. The sample table includes approximately 70,000 clones. Study results and limitations: Links to common viral pathogens appeared, in a later analysis, for several of the most significant clusters.

This CDR3 contains 15 residues. Germline V lookup: CDR1 LNHNV, CDR2 YYDKDF (reference sequence). The V end lost 0 bases, the J end lost 5 bases, and 10 bases lay between the germline ends. Sequenced material: PBMCs. The source of this sequence is a woman aged 35 to 49 in good health and CMV-seropositive. The chain employs TRBV15 and TRBJ2-2; D is uncertain. CDR3 sequence (DNA): TGTGCCACCAGCAGAGACCGAGTTGTGACCGGGGAGCTGTTTTTT. Its translation: CATSRDRVVTGELFF.